This T cell receptor beta chain was captured in a study of blood T cell repertoires in COVID-19. Overall study: PBMCs, B-cell-depleted T cells, or T cells were the source of the cDNA or gDNA that made up the material.

The CDR3 has 17 amino acids. The method was immunoSEQ multiplex PCR; TCRdb's version includes in-frame clones alone and lacks a portion of them. The sample consists of 70,000 or so clones, approximately 84% of them appearing once. The TCR was taken from a man aged 50 or older with COVID-19, enrolled during active disease. The material sequenced was peripheral blood. This chain connects TRBV21-1 to TRBJ2-1; TRBD2 is the table's D call and was not checked against the DNA. TRBV21-1 is shown as a pseudogene. The CDR3 coding sequence is TGTGCCAGCAGCAAGACTATGGGGACTAGCGGGAGGAATGAGCAGTTCTTC. This codes for CASSKTMGTSGRNEQFF.